The 10 T cell receptor beta chains given below trace back to one sample, sequenced in a study of Ad26.COV2.S vaccination and SARS-CoV-2 variants (dated by TCRdb to the early 2020s). Interpreted using the paper, the treatment or condition label stands for: about 20 received Ad26.COV2.S at low or high dose, single or two shots; 5 received placebo; per-sample allocation not given. Repertoires of vaccine and placebo recipients were sequenced from samples taken on day 63 after the first injection. Preparation of the library involved the immunoSEQ multiplex PCR assay. This is the immuneACCESS table as TCRdb keeps it, with only in-frame sequences that have V and J called. A part of the clones is gone; compared with another copy, unresolved V genes explain less than half, and the rest is unexplained. The sample yields a few hundred thousand clones; about 90% were counted once. The ten top clones hold 1.5% to 2% of the sample.

The sample was peripheral blood, taken in a trial of Ad26.COV2.S vaccine versus placebo. These receptors originate from a person between 18 and 60 years old who received the Ad26.COV2.S COVID-19 vaccine or a placebo.

This rearrangement joins TRBV7-8 to TRBJ2-7; D is ambiguous. V was clipped by 5 bases and J by 0 bases, with 11 bases between them. The V gene's germline CDR1 is SGHVS and CDR2 FQNEAQ. The CDR3 runs 14 residues. In DNA form, the CDR3 reads TGTGCCAGCAGCATTAAACAGAGCTCCTACGAGCAGTACTTC. It yields the protein CASSIKQSSYEQYF. The entire variable domain, with the rest obtained from reference TRBV7-8 and TRBJ2-7, is as follows: GAGVSQSPRYKVAKRGQDVALRCDPISGHVSLFWYQQALGQGPEFLTYFQNEAQLDKSGLPSDRFFAERPEGSVSTLKIQRTQQEDSAVYLCASSIKQSSYEQYFGPGTRLTVT.

V usage is TRBV9 and J usage is TRBJ2-1; D not certain. V lost 2 bases and J 3 bases, leaving 0 bases between the germline ends. Germline V gives CDR1 SGDLS, CDR2 YYNGEE. The CDR3 consists of 11 residues. The CDR3 DNA sequence: TGTGCCAGCAGCGTCTACAATGAGCAGTTCTTC. It translates to CASSVYNEQFF.

This clone came up once. The chain combines TRBV9 with TRBJ2-5, with D possibly matching TRBD1 (6 bases). The germline V gene has CDR1 SGDLS and CDR2 YYNGEE. V was shortened by 0 bases and J by 1 base, with 10 bases between the two germline ends. This CDR3 comprises 15 residues. The CDR3 protein is CASSVGWGLQETQYF. DNA for the CDR3: TGTGCCAGCAGCGTAGGATGGGGGCTCCAAGAGACCCAGTACTTC.

J is TRBJ2-7 and V is TRBV5-1; TRBD1 aligns across 8 bases. This CDR3 is 15 amino acids long. Germline V lookup: CDR1 SGHRS, CDR2 YFSETQ. Trimming removed 0 bases from V and 1 base from J; junction bases left unmatched: 3. DNA of the CDR3: TGCGCCAGCAGCTTGGTGCAGGGGGCATCCTACGAGCAGTACTTC. It translates to CASSLVQGASYEQYF.

The chain carries TRBV5-1 and TRBJ2-1, with 12 bases identical to TRBD2. CDR3 length: 17 residues. V lost 1 base to trimming and J lost 0 bases; unmatched junction nucleotides: 2. Germline V gene data show CDR1 as SGHRS and CDR2 as YFSETQ. The CDR3 DNA sequence: TGCGCCAGCAGCTTGACTAGCGGGGGGATCTCCTACAATGAGCAGTTCTTC. This sequence encodes CASSLTSGGISYNEQFF. Complete variable domain (other parts from reference TRBV5-1 and TRBJ2-1): KAGVTQTPRYLIKTRGQQVTLSCSPISGHRSVSWYQQTPGQGLQFLFEYFSETQRNKGNFPGRFSGRQFSNSRSEMNVSTLELGDSALYLCASSLTSGGISYNEQFFGPGTRLTVL.

The rearrangement links TRBV6-4 to TRBJ2-7; 8 bases match TRBD2. Per germline, CDR1 MRHNA and CDR2 SNTAGT. The CDR3 is made up of 16 amino acids. With 6 bases clipped from V and 2 bases from J, the junction kept 12 bases outside the gene matches. The DNA for the CDR3 is TGTGCCAGCAGAGAACCGGGGGGGCCCACTCCCTACGAGCAGTACTTC. Its protein product is CASREPGGPTPYEQYF.

J is TRBJ2-7 and V is TRBV7-9, with 8 nucleotides matching TRBD1. Germline CDR1 reads SEHNR; CDR2 reads FQNEAQ (reference sequence). CDR3 size: 16 residues. The trim removed 1 base at V and 4 bases at J, leaving 9 bases unmatched. The CDR3 loop reads CASSLVRAGGTYEQYF. For the CDR3, the DNA is TGTGCCAGCAGCTTAGTCCGTGCAGGGGGCACGTACGAGCAGTACTTC.

This clone has a handful of counts. This rearrangement joins TRBV7-9 to TRBJ1-2, with 7 bases lining up with TRBD1. The CDR3 extends over 15 amino acids. Trimming cost V 4 bases and J 5 bases; bases outside gene matches: 10. CDR1 and CDR2 (germline): SEHNR, FQNEAQ (reference sequence). For the CDR3, the DNA is TGTGCCAGCAGCTCGCGACTCGGGACAGCATATGGCTACACCTTC. Protein: CASSSRLGTAYGYTF. The full variable domain, its missing parts supplied by reference TRBV7-9 and TRBJ1-2, is DTGVSQNPRHKITKRGQNVTFRCDPISEHNRLYWYRQTLGQGPEFLTYFQNEAQLEKSRLLSDRFSAERPKGSFSTLEIQRTEQGDSAMYLCASSSRLGTAYGYTFGSGTRLTVV.

J is TRBJ1-1 and V is TRBV7-9; D perhaps matches TRBD1 (5 bases). The V end was cut by 5 bases, the J end by 2 bases, with 18 bases between. This CDR3 is built from 16 residues. In germline, CDR1 is SEHNR, CDR2 FQNEAQ (reference sequence). CDR3 loop: CASSPREHHLNTEAFF. The DNA of the CDR3 is TGTGCCAGCAGCCCCAGGGAGCATCATCTAAACACTGAAGCTTTCTTT.

CDR3 DNA: TGTGCCAGCTCACCACTGGTAACTAGCGGGGGGACAGATACGCAGTATTTT. Protein sequence: CASSPLVTSGGTDTQYF. The chain couples TRBV18 to TRBJ2-3; 12 nucleotides align to TRBD2. Germline loops: CDR1 KGHSH, CDR2 LQKENI. Unmatched junction bases numbered 5, after V lost 1 base and J lost 3 bases. The CDR3 contains 17 residues.